This T cell receptor beta chain is drawn from a study of shared clonotypes between healthy human individuals. CD45RA+ naive and CD45RA-negative memory subsets were separated from CD4+ cells. A note on this clone: What it binds is not known.

Study-wide results and caveats: The researchers took only blood, and tissue repertoires probably look different.

Using approximately 190 ng DNA, approximately 30,000 T cell genomes, the sorted-subset replicate PCRs were run. Only in-frame clones appear in the TCRdb table, and some are missing; sequencing was by immunoSEQ multiplex PCR. The table includes approximately 1.5 million clones, 98% detected once. The CDR3 is 12 residues long. V lost 5 bases, J lost 7 bases, and 5 bases stayed unmatched. Germline assignment: CDR1 LNHDA and CDR2 SQIVND (reference sequence). The chain couples TRBV19 to TRBJ2-7; 7 bases are a match to TRBD1. The receptor was derived from a man aged 25-45 years in good health. The sequencing sample was made of naive CD4+ T cells sorted from blood. Subset reported: CD45RA+ positively selected. CDR3 loop: CASSSTGLEQYF. The CDR3 nucleotides are TGTGCCAGTAGTTCGACAGGGCTGGAGCAGTACTTC.